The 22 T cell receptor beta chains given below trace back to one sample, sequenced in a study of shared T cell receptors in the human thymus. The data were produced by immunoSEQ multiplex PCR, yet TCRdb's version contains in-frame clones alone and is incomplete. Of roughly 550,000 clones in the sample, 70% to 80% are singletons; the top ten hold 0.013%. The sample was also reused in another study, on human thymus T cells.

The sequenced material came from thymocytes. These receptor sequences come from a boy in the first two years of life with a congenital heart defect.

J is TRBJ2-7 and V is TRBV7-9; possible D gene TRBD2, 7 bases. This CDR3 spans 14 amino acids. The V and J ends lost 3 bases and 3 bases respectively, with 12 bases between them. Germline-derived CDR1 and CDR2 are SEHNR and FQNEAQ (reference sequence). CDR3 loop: CASSFSGGHYEQYF. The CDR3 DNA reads TGTGCCAGCAGCTTTTCGGGGGGCCACTACGAGCAGTACTTC.

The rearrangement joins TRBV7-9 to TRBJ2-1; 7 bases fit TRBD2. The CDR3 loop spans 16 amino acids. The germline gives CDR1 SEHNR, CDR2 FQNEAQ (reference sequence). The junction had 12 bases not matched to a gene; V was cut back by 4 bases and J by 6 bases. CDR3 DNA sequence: TGTGCCAGCAGCTCCCACACGGCTAGCGGAATCAATGAGCAGTTCTTC. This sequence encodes CASSSHTASGINEQFF.

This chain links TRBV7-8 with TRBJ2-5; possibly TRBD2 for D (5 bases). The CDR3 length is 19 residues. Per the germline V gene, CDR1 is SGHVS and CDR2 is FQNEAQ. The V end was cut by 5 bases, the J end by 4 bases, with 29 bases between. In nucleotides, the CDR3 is TGTGCCAGCAGCCTACTTCGGGGTCTCGAAGACCGAAAAATAGAGACCCAGTACTTC. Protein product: CASSLLRGLEDRKIETQYF.

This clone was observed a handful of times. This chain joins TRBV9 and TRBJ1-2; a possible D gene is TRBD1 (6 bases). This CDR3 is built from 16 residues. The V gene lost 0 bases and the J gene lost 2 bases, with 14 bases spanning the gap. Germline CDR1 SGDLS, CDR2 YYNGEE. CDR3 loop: CASSVGPWQGNYGYTF. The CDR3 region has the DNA TGTGCCAGCAGCGTAGGGCCGTGGCAGGGGAACTATGGCTACACCTTC.

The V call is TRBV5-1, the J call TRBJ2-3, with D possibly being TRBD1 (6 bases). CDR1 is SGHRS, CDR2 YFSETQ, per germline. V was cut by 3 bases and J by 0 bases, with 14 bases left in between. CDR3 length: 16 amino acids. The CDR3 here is CASSSKVRGSTDTQYF. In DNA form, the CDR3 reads TGCGCCAGCAGCTCCAAGGTGAGGGGGAGCACAGATACGCAGTATTTT.

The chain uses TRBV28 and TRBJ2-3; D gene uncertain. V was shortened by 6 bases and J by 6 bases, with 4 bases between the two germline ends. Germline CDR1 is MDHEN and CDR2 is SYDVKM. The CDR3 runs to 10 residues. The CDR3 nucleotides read TGTGCCAGCAGCCTGGATACGCAGTATTTT. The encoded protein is CASSLDTQYF.

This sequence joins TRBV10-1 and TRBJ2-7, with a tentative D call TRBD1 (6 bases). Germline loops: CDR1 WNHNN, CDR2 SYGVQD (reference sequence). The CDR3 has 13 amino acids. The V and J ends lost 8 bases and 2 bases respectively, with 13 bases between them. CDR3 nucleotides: TGCGCCAGCGGGGACACTAATACCTACGAGCAGTACTTC. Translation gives CASGDTNTYEQYF.

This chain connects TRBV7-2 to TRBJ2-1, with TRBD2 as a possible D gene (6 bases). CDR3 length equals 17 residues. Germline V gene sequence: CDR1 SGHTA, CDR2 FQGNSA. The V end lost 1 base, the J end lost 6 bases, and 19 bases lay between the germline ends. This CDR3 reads CASSLDVRGRGSNEQFF. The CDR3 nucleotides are TGTGCCAGCAGCTTAGATGTGAGGGGACGGGGGAGCAATGAGCAGTTCTTC.

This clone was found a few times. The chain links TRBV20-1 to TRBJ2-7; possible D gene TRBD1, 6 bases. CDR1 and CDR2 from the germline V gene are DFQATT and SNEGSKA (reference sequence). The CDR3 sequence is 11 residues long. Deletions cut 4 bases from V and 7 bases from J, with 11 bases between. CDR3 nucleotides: TGCAGTGCTATCCAAAGGGGGGAGCAGTACTTC. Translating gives CSAIQRGEQYF.

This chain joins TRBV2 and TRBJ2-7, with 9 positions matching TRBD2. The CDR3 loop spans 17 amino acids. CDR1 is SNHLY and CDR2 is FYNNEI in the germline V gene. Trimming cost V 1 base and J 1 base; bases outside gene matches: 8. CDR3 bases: TGTGCCAGCAGTGAAGGGCTAGCGGGAAGGGAGTCCTACGAGCAGTACTTC. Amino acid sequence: CASSEGLAGRESYEQYF.

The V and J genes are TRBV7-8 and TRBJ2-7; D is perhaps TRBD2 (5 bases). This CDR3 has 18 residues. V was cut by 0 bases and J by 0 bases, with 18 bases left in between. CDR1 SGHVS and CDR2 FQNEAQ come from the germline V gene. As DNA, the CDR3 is TGTGCCAGCAGCTTAGCGCAAAGAGGGCGGGCCAGCTCCTACGAGCAGTACTTC. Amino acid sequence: CASSLAQRGRASSYEQYF.

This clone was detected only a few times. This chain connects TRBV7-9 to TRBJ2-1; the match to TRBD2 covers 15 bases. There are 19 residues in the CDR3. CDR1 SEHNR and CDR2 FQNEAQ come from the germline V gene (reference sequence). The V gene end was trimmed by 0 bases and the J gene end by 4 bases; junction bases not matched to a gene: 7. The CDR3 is CASSLAPGTSGRWYNEQFF. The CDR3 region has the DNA TGTGCCAGCAGCTTAGCGCCAGGGACTAGCGGGAGGTGGTACAATGAGCAGTTCTTC.

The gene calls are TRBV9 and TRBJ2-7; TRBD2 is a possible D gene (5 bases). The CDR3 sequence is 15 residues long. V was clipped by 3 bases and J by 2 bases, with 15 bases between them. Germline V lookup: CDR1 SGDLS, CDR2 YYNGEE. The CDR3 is CASSANPDSPYEQYF. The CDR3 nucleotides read TGTGCCAGCAGCGCTAACCCGGACTCTCCCTACGAGCAGTACTTC.

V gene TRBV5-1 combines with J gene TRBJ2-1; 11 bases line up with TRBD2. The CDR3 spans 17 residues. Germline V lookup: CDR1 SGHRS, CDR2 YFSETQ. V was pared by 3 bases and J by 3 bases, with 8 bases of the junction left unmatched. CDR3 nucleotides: TGCGCCAGCAGCTCCCCGACTAGCGGGGACATCTACAATGAGCAGTTCTTC. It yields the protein CASSSPTSGDIYNEQFF.

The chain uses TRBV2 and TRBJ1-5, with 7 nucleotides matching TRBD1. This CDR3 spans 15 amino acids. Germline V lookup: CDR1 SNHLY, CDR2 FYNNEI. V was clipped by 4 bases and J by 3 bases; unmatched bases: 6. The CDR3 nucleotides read TGTGCCAGCAGTGGGGGGACAGCCTTCAATCAGCCCCAGCATTTT. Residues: CASSGGTAFNQPQHF.

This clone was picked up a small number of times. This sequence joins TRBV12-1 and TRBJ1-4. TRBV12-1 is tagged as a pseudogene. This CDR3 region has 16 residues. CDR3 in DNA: TGTGCCAGCAGCTTCAACGACCCCCGGAGATCGGAAAAACTGTTTTTT. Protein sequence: CASSFNDPRRSEKLFF.

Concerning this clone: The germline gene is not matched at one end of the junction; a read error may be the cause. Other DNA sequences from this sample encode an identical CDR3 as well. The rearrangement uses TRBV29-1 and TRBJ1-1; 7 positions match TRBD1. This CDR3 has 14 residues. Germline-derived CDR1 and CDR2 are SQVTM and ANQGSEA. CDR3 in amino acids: CSVDLGTVYTEAFF. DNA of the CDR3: TGTAGCGTTGACCTCGGGACAGTTTACACTGAAGCTTTCTTT.

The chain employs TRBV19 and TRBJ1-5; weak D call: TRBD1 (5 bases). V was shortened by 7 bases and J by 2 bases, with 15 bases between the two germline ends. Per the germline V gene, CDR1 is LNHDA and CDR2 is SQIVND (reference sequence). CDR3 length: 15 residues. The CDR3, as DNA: TGTGCCAGTACCATGGGGGGGGATGGCAATCAGCCCCAGCATTTT. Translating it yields CASTMGGDGNQPQHF.

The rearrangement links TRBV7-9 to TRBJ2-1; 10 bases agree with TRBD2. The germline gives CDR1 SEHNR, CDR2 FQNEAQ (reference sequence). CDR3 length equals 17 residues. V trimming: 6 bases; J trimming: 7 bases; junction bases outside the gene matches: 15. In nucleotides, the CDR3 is TGTGCCAGCAGGCCTCTGAGCGGGAGGGCCGTAGGGAATGAGCAGTTCTTC. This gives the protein CASRPLSGRAVGNEQFF.

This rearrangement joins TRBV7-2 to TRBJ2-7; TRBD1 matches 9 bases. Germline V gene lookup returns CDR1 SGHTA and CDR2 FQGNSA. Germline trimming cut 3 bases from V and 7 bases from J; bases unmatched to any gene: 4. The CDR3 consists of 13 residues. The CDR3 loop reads CASSFRTGVEQYF. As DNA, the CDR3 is TGTGCCAGCAGCTTCCGGACAGGGGTTGAGCAGTACTTC.

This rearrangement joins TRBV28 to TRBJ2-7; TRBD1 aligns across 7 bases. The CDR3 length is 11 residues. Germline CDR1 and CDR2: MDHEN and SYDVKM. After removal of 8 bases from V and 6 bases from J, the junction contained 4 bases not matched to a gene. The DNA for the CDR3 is TGTGCCAGCTCCCACAGGGGCGAGCAGTACTTC. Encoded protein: CASSHRGEQYF.

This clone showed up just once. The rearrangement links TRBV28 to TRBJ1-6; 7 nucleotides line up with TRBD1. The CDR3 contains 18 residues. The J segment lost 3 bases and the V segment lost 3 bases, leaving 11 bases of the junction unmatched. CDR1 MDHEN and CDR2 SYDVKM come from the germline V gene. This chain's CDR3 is CASSLVLQGKGYNSPLHF. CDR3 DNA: TGTGCCAGCAGTTTGGTTCTACAGGGGAAAGGCTATAATTCACCCCTCCACTTT.